The 26 T cell receptor beta chains below were found in one sample sequenced in a study of T cells expressing NK-cell markers. Using the 5' RACE reads, TCRdb records one entry per CDR3 protein without DNA. The data show 500,000 or so distinct CDR3 sequences, and the top ten clones hold roughly 3.4%. The sequencing sample was made of blood T cells: a sorted CD56 or NKG2C T cell subset, CD4+ or CD8+ T cells, or bulk PBMC T cells (not recorded which). The receptors were gathered from a man aged 18 to 29 in good health.

The V and J genes are TRBV5-1 and TRBJ2-1; there is no DNA to check the TCRdb D call of TRBD1. Germline loops: CDR1 SGHRS, CDR2 YFSETQ. The CDR3 has 17 amino acids. The CDR3 sequence: CASSSVLVPGAPHEQFF.

The V gene is TRBV20-1, the J gene TRBJ2-3. The CDR3 covers 14 residues. Germline lookup yields CDR1 DFQATT and CDR2 SNEGSKA (reference sequence). The CDR3 sequence: CSARPETSTDTQYF.

This chain links TRBV4-1 with TRBJ2-5; TCRdb's D call of TRBD1 is untestable without DNA. Per the germline V gene, CDR1 is MGHRA and CDR2 is YSYEKL. CDR3 length: 15 residues. This chain's CDR3 is CASSQTGTGGETQYF.

J is TRBJ2-2 and V is TRBV12-3 or TRBV12-4; TCRdb returns TRBD2, unconfirmable since there is no DNA. CDR3 length: 15 residues. CDR3 amino acids: CASKEAGEITGELFF.

The gene calls are TRBV6-1 and TRBJ2-2; TCRdb picks TRBD1, but there is no DNA to check that call. The germline CDR1 and CDR2 sequences are MNHNS and SASEGT. The CDR3 has 17 residues. This CDR3 is CASIPDGGQWGTGELFF.

The chain recombines TRBV10-3 with TRBJ1-5; with no DNA, the TCRdb D assignment of TRBD1 cannot be verified. The CDR3 is 16 amino acids. CDR1 is ENHRY, CDR2 SYGVKD, per germline. The CDR3 sequence is CAISDRTGASNQPQHF.

The V and J genes are TRBV6-5 and TRBJ2-6. The CDR3 spans 16 residues. CDR1 is MNHEY, CDR2 SVGAGI, per germline. The CDR3 sequence is CASSRAPVAGANVLTF.

The genes are TRBV6-1 and TRBJ2-6. CDR1 is MNHNS, CDR2 SASEGT, per germline. The CDR3 runs 15 residues. CDR3 in amino acids: CASRLDSSGANVLTF.

The chain joins TRBV28 to TRBJ2-5; TCRdb proposes TRBD2, but this gene call is untestable without DNA. The CDR3 totals 16 residues. CDR1 MDHEN and CDR2 SYDVKM come from the germline V gene. The CDR3 here is CASSLMAPSGRETQYF.

The chain combines TRBV7-6 with TRBJ2-1; TCRdb calls TRBD2, which cannot be checked without DNA. Germline CDR1 and CDR2: SGHVS and FNYEAQ. The CDR3 totals 17 residues. The CDR3 sequence: CASSPIRLAGVSNEQFF.

The gene calls are TRBV19 and TRBJ2-3; TCRdb picks TRBD1, but there is no DNA to check that call. The CDR3 extends over 13 amino acids. The germline gives CDR1 LNHDA, CDR2 SQIVND (reference sequence). CDR3 protein: CASSDRVTDTQYF.

This chain joins TRBV12-3 or TRBV12-4 and TRBJ2-3; absent DNA, TCRdb's TRBD1 call cannot be checked. This CDR3 is 14 amino acids long. The CDR3 here is CASRTPGSTDTQYF.

The chain couples TRBV12-3 or TRBV12-4 to TRBJ2-1; TCRdb reports TRBD1, a call that lacks DNA to check it against. The CDR3 length is 16 residues. CDR3 sequence reads: CASSFGAALPQDEQFF.

The chain joins TRBV10-3 to TRBJ2-6; TCRdb returns TRBD1, unconfirmable since there is no DNA. The V gene's germline CDR1 is ENHRY and CDR2 SYGVKD. This CDR3 is built from 18 residues. The CDR3 region is CAISAGTGAFSGANVLTF.

The rearrangement uses TRBV29-1 and TRBJ2-5. The CDR3 runs to 13 residues. Germline CDR1 SQVTM, CDR2 ANQGSEA. This chain's CDR3 is CSVGGRRLETQYF.

The gene calls are TRBV20-1 and TRBJ2-1; TCRdb gives TRBD2 as the D gene, but with no DNA this cannot be confirmed. There are 14 residues in the CDR3. Germline V gives CDR1 DFQATT, CDR2 SNEGSKA (reference sequence). CDR3: CSASSGRVINEQFF.

The chain carries TRBV19 and TRBJ2-4; with no DNA, the TCRdb D assignment of TRBD1 cannot be verified. The CDR3 contains 12 residues. Per the germline V gene, CDR1 is LNHDA and CDR2 is SQIVND (reference sequence). Here the CDR3 reads CASTFDSRIQYF.

The gene calls are TRBV7-9 and TRBJ2-7; TCRdb designates TRBD2, a call that cannot be tested without DNA. The CDR3 contains 15 residues. The germline gives CDR1 SEHNR, CDR2 FQNEAQ (reference sequence). CDR3: CASSQRDYPSYEQYF. The complete variable domain, with remaining parts taken from reference TRBV7-9 and TRBJ2-7, reads DTGVSQNPRHKITKRGQNVTFRCDPISEHNRLYWYRQTLGQGPEFLTYFQNEAQLEKSRLLSDRFSAERPKGSFSTLEIQRTEQGDSAMYLCASSQRDYPSYEQYFGPGTRLTVT.

The V gene is TRBV20-1, the J gene TRBJ2-3. Germline CDR1 reads DFQATT; CDR2 reads SNEGSKA (reference sequence). The CDR3 totals 12 residues. The chain's CDR3 is CSAREWGLTQYF.

This rearrangement joins TRBV6-2 or TRBV6-3 to TRBJ2-1; TCRdb's D gene call, TRBD2, goes unchecked for lack of DNA. This CDR3 has 18 residues. Germline V gene data show CDR1 as MNHEY and CDR2 as SVGEGT. Here the CDR3 reads CASSYVTPGLAENNEQFF.

The J gene is TRBJ2-7, the V gene TRBV2. CDR1 SNHLY and CDR2 FYNNEI come from the germline V gene. The CDR3 contains 17 residues. This CDR3 is CASSEVLSQAQAYEQYF. Drawing the rest from reference TRBV2 and TRBJ2-7, the complete variable domain is EPEVTQTPSHQVTQMGQEVILRCVPISNHLYFYWYRQILGQKVEFLVSFYNNEISEKSEIFDDQFSVERPDGSNFTLKIRSTKLEDSAMYFCASSEVLSQAQAYEQYFGPGTRLTVT.

The chain employs TRBV5-1 and TRBJ2-1. The CDR3 has 15 amino acids. Per germline, CDR1 SGHRS and CDR2 YFSETQ. The CDR3 protein is CASSPDGPGYNEQFF.

The rearrangement joins TRBV7-9 to TRBJ2-5; no DNA is available, so the TRBD2 call from TCRdb remains unchecked. Germline V gene data show CDR1 as SEHNR and CDR2 as FQNEAQ (reference sequence). This CDR3 is built from 17 residues. CDR3 amino acids: CASSLGPRAPTQETQYF.

The chain recombines TRBV28 with TRBJ2-3; TCRdb calls TRBD2, which cannot be checked without DNA. The CDR3 is made up of 15 amino acids. Per germline, CDR1 MDHEN and CDR2 SYDVKM. CDR3 region: CASKRGRAFSDTQYF.

This CDR3 reads CASSTEAGRTDTQYF. This rearrangement joins TRBV7-6 to TRBJ2-3; there is no DNA to check the TCRdb D call of TRBD2. Germline CDR1 is SGHVS and CDR2 is FNYEAQ. The CDR3 consists of 15 residues.

V and J are TRBV20-1 and TRBJ1-5. This CDR3 region has 13 residues. In germline, CDR1 is DFQATT, CDR2 SNEGSKA (reference sequence). The CDR3 loop is CSASNSLTWTQHF.